These T cell receptor beta chains were read from a single sample in a study of neoadjuvant anti-PD-1 for oral cavity cancer. Assay: immunoSEQ multiplex PCR; the TCRdb copy retains only in-frame clones and omits some. The sample includes under 15,000 clones, 60% to 85% of them seen just once. The input for sequencing was PBMCs, taken after nivolumab (anti-PD-1) treatment. These TCRs come from a person aged 35-80 years with oral cavity squamous cell carcinoma. Both conserved end residues are part of each CDR3. Fields, in order: J gene, D gene, V gene, clone size, CDR3 protein, CDR3 DNA. A D gene is named only where the DNA matches it firmly. Size is stated for part of the rows, as once, few or many counts, or as a class when the clone is expanded.

J gene: TRBJ2-7; D gene: NA; V gene: TRBV7-9; clone size: NA; CDR3 protein: CAIPRTGQFGEQYF; CDR3 DNA: TGTGCCATCCCCCGTACAGGGCAGTTCGGCGAGCAGTACTTC
J gene: TRBJ1-2; D gene: NA; V gene: TRBV29-1; clone size: NA; CDR3 protein: CSVEDMSAINYGYTF; CDR3 DNA: TGCAGCGTTGAAGATATGTCAGCAATTAACTATGGCTACACCTTC
J gene: TRBJ1-5; D gene: NA; V gene: TRBV4-2; clone size: NA; CDR3 protein: CASSHTSRGIGAQPQHF; CDR3 DNA: TGTGCCAGCAGCCACACCTCCCGGGGCATCGGCGCTCAGCCCCAGCATTTT
J gene: TRBJ2-1; D gene: NA; V gene: TRBV5-4; clone size: once; CDR3 protein: CASSAGLRSYNEQFF; CDR3 DNA: TGTGCCAGCAGCGCGGGACTCCGCTCCTACAATGAGCAGTTCTTC
J gene: TRBJ1-5; D gene: NA; V gene: TRBV18; clone size: few; CDR3 protein: CASSPSLATAQVQHF; CDR3 DNA: TGTGCCAGCTCACCCTCGTTAGCAACAGCCCAAGTTCAGCATTTT
J gene: TRBJ1-4; D gene: NA; V gene: TRBV28; clone size: NA; CDR3 protein: CASREATNEKLFF; CDR3 DNA: TGTGCCAGTCGAGAAGCAACTAATGAAAAACTGTTTTTT
J gene: TRBJ2-1; D gene: NA; V gene: TRBV30; clone size: NA; CDR3 protein: CAWAPGTSSYNEQFF; CDR3 DNA: TGTGCCTGGGCCCCCGGGACAAGCTCCTACAATGAGCAGTTCTTC
J gene: TRBJ1-2; D gene: NA; V gene: TRBV28; clone size: NA; CDR3 protein: CASSLGGWLGYGYTF; CDR3 DNA: TGTGCCAGCAGTTTAGGGGGGTGGTTGGGCTATGGCTACACCTTC
J gene: TRBJ2-3; D gene: NA; V gene: TRBV7-3; clone size: NA; CDR3 protein: CASSRNLGSTDTQYF; CDR3 DNA: TGTGCCAGCAGCCGAAATCTGGGTAGCACAGATACGCAGTATTTT
J gene: TRBJ1-5; D gene: NA; V gene: TRBV29-1; clone size: NA; CDR3 protein: CSVAGENSNQPQHF; CDR3 DNA: TGCAGCGTTGCAGGAGAGAATAGCAATCAGCCCCAGCATTTT